These T cell receptor beta chains were read from a single sample in a study of OX40 agonist ivuxolimab in advanced cancers. Assay used: immunoSEQ multiplex PCR; TCRdb lists only in-frame clones, some missing. Among 77,000 or so clones listed, more than 80% were seen once. Source: CD4+ or CD8+ T cells sorted from blood, taken in a trial of the OX40 agonist ivuxolimab. The receptors originated from an adult with an advanced solid tumor such as melanoma, head and neck, liver or kidney cancer. Both conserved end residues are part of each CDR3. D genes are given only for firm matches.

v_call	j_call	d_call	cdr3_aa	cdr3_nt
TRBV7-9	TRBJ1-1	-	CASSFYSEAFF	TGTGCCAGCAGCTTTTACAGTGAAGCTTTCTTT
TRBV28	TRBJ1-3	-	CASSQEISGNTIYF	TGTGCCAGCAGTCAGGAGATCTCTGGAAACACCATATATTTT
TRBV2	TRBJ1-2	TRBD1	CASSDRGVGGYTF	TGTGCCAGCAGTGACAGGGGGGTTGGTGGCTACACCTTC
TRBV18	TRBJ2-2	-	CASSPLVGGTGELFF	TGTGCCAGCTCACCACTTGTGGGCGGCACCGGGGAGCTGTTTTTT
TRBV5-1	TRBJ1-2	TRBD1	CASSATGTGDGYTF	TGCGCCAGCAGCGCGACCGGGACAGGGGACGGCTACACCTTC
TRBV4-3	TRBJ1-3	TRBD1	CASSQGTGGGKTIYF	TGCGCCAGCAGCCAGGGGACAGGAGGGGGAAAGACCATATATTTT
TRBV18	TRBJ2-1	TRBD2	CASSPLLSGANEQFF	TGTGCCAGCTCACCACTTCTAAGCGGGGCGAATGAGCAGTTCTTC
TRBV7-2	TRBJ1-5	-	CASSLATGNQPQHF	TGTGCCAGCAGCTTAGCGACGGGTAATCAGCCCCAGCATTTT
TRBV11-2	TRBJ1-1	-	CASSLDVGNTEAFF	TGTGCCAGCAGCTTAGATGTGGGGAACACTGAAGCTTTCTTT
TRBV28	TRBJ2-7	-	CASSSGQDYEQYF	TGTGCCAGCAGTTCGGGACAAGACTACGAGCAGTACTTC
TRBV29-1	TRBJ1-1	-	CSVGGMNTEAFF	TGCAGCGTTGGCGGGATGAACACTGAAGCTTTCTTT
TRBV7-8	TRBJ1-3	-	CASSLGTANSGNTIYF	TGTGCCAGCAGCTTAGGAACAGCAAACTCTGGAAACACCATATATTTT
TRBV7-3	TRBJ2-6	-	CASRQGGTVTGANVLTF	TGTGCCAGCAGGCAAGGCGGGACGGTCACTGGGGCCAACGTCCTGACTTTC
TRBV21-1	TRBJ1-2	-	CASSKGDFYGYTF	TGTGCCAGCAGCAAAGGGGACTTCTATGGCTACACCTTC